A selection of T cell receptor beta chains follows, all from one sample in a study of control samples from healthy donors and cancer patients. Profiling relied on immunoSEQ multiplex PCR, and the TCRdb table lists in-frame clones only, not all of them. Of 110,000 to 150,000 clones listed, around 90% are singletons. Sequencing was carried out using blood. The receptors were sampled from a young man in good health. Each CDR3 is given with its conserved first and last residue. Each record gives: D gene, CDR3 length, J gene, clone size, V gene, CDR3 protein, CDR3 DNA. D genes are given only for firm matches. Clone size is shown for a subset of rows, as once, few, many or a class of expanded clone.

>NA|13|TRBJ2-7|NA|TRBV19
CASSIAGTYEQYF
TGTGCCAGTAGTATAGCAGGGACCTACGAGCAGTACTTC
>NA|14|TRBJ2-3|NA|TRBV5-1
CASSLADSTDTQYF
TGCGCCAGCAGCTTGGCGGACAGCACAGATACGCAGTATTTT
>TRBD2|17|TRBJ2-3|NA|TRBV5-4
CASSLSSGRASTDTQYF
TGTGCCAGCAGCTTGAGTAGCGGGAGGGCCAGCACAGATACGCAGTATTTT
>NA|14|TRBJ1-4|few|TRBV5-5
CASSSRGGNEKLFF
TGTGCCAGCAGCTCCCGGGGCGGGAATGAAAAACTGTTTTTT
>NA|16|TRBJ2-3|NA|TRBV24-1
CATSVAGDRSTDTQYF
TGTGCCACCAGTGTCGCGGGGGACAGGAGCACAGATACGCAGTATTTT
>TRBD1|13|TRBJ1-1|NA|TRBV29-1
CSGTGQLNTEAFF
TGCAGCGGGACGGGACAGTTGAACACTGAAGCTTTCTTT
>NA|14|TRBJ2-3|NA|TRBV19
CASRDFRGTDTQYF
NA
>NA|13|TRBJ1-1|few|TRBV7-9
CASSSSRGPEAFF
TGTGCCAGCAGCTCTTCCAGGGGCCCTGAAGCTTTCTTT
>NA|13|TRBJ1-1|NA|TRBV6-4
CASSEYKGAEAFF
TGTGCCAGCAGTGAGTATAAGGGCGCTGAAGCTTTCTTT
>NA|15|TRBJ1-1|once|TRBV6-5
CASSYSGQGRTEAFF
TGTGCCAGCAGTTACTCGGGGCAGGGTCGGACTGAAGCTTTCTTT
>NA|14|TRBJ2-5|NA|TRBV11-2
CASSFAGSWETQYF
TGTGCCAGCAGCTTTGCCGGGAGTTGGGAGACCCAGTACTTC
>TRBD2|15|TRBJ2-7|once|TRBV6-1
CASSEGLAISYEQYF
TGTGCCAGCAGTGAAGGACTAGCGATCTCCTACGAGCAGTACTTC
>TRBD1|15|TRBJ1-1|NA|TRBV6-2/TRBV6-3
CASSRRTGGNTEAFF
TGTGCCAGCAGTCGTAGGACAGGGGGAAACACTGAAGCTTTCTTT
>TRBD1|16|TRBJ2-7|NA|TRBV5-1
CASSLGTGATTYEQYF
TGCGCCAGCAGTCTTGGAACAGGGGCTACTACCTACGAGCAGTACTTC
>NA|18|TRBJ2-6|NA|TRBV6-1
CASSEFLTSSSGANVLTF
TGTGCCAGCAGTGAATTCCTAACTAGTTCGTCTGGGGCCAACGTCCTGACTTTC
>NA|15|TRBJ2-3|NA|TRBV7-2
CASSSRFFPTDTQYF
TGTGCCAGCAGCTCCCGTTTTTTTCCCACAGATACGCAGTATTTT
>NA|13|TRBJ1-5|NA|TRBV4-3
CASSQEVRQPQHF
TGCGCCAGCAGCCAAGAGGTGCGCCAGCCCCAGCATTTT
>TRBD1|17|TRBJ1-6|NA|TRBV28
CASITGGQGVSNSPLHF
TGTGCCAGCATAACCGGGGGACAGGGGGTGAGTAATTCACCCCTCCACTTT
>TRBD1|16|TRBJ2-2|NA|TRBV4-2
CASSQHRGTTAGELFF
TGTGCCAGCAGCCAACACAGGGGAACTACGGCCGGGGAGCTGTTTTTT
>NA|14|TRBJ2-7|NA|TRBV11-2
CASSFGIIGYEQYF
TGTGCCAGCAGCTTCGGAATAATAGGCTACGAGCAGTACTTC
>NA|15|TRBJ1-2|NA|TRBV6-2/TRBV6-3
CASSYSSSGFYGYTF
TGTGCCAGCAGTTACTCGTCGTCGGGGTTCTATGGCTACACCTTC
>TRBD2|15|TRBJ2-1|NA|TRBV7-9
CASSLEVAGVGEQFF
TGTGCCAGCAGCTTAGAGGTAGCGGGAGTAGGTGAGCAGTTCTTC
>NA|16|TRBJ2-1|NA|TRBV6-4
CASSPSPGRKYNEQFF
TGTGCCAGCAGTCCCTCCCCGGGACGTAAGTACAATGAGCAGTTCTTC
>NA|15|TRBJ2-1|NA|TRBV7-2
CASGPQPSVGNEQFF
TGTGCCAGCGGCCCGCAGCCTAGCGTAGGAAATGAGCAGTTCTTC
>NA|14|TRBJ2-7|NA|TRBV6-1
CASSEKVLSYEQYF
TGTGCCAGCAGTGAAAAAGTACTATCCTACGAGCAGTACTTC
>TRBD2|15|TRBJ2-5|NA|TRBV7-2
CASSSLAGRQETQYF
TGTGCCAGCAGCTCCCTAGCGGGGAGACAAGAGACCCAGTACTTC
>TRBD2|15|TRBJ2-3|NA|TRBV6-1
CASSAKRGSTDTQYF
TGTGCCAGCAGTGCTAAGCGGGGGAGCACAGATACGCAGTATTTT
>NA|13|TRBJ1-5|NA|TRBV27
CASSNSSGLPQHF
TGTGCCAGCAGTAACTCATCGGGTCTGCCCCAGCATTTT
>NA|16|TRBJ2-1|few|TRBV6-2/TRBV6-3
CASSPPGQGVDNEQFF
TGTGCCAGCAGCCCTCCGGGGCAGGGAGTGGACAATGAGCAGTTCTTC
>NA|17|TRBJ1-4|few|TRBV7-8
CASSLPAVFTTNEKLFF
TGTGCCAGCAGCTTACCGGCGGTCTTTACAACTAATGAAAAACTGTTTTTT
>NA|16|TRBJ2-2|once|TRBV7-3
CASSPRRAGNTGELFF
TGTGCCAGCAGCCCTCGGCGGGCGGGAAACACCGGGGAGCTGTTTTTT
>TRBD2|16|TRBJ2-7|once|TRBV6-5
CASSYLGTSGSYEQYF
TGTGCCAGCAGTTACCTCGGTACTAGCGGATCCTACGAGCAGTACTTC
>NA|14|TRBJ1-5|NA|TRBV5-5
CASSLAPQPRAQHF
TGTGCCAGCAGCTTGGCTCCGCAGCCTAGAGCCCAGCATTTT
>NA|14|TRBJ1-2|NA|TRBV19
CASSIVNRYYGYTF
TGTGCCAGTAGTATAGTAAACAGATACTATGGCTACACCTTC
>NA|14|TRBJ2-5|NA|TRBV11-2
CASSLAGYQETQYF
TGTGCCAGCAGCTTAGCGGGGTACCAAGAGACCCAGTACTTC
>NA|14|TRBJ1-5|few|TRBV7-2
CASSPGTGGQPQHF
TGTGCCAGCAGCCCAGGGACCGGAGGTCAGCCCCAGCATTTT
>NA|13|TRBJ2-7|NA|TRBV27
CASSSLMPPEQYF
TGTGCCAGCAGTTCACTCATGCCCCCTGAGCAGTACTTC
>NA|16|TRBJ2-2|NA|TRBV3-1/TRBV3-2
CASSQGTLMISGELFF
TGTGCCAGCAGCCAGGGGACCCTGATGATCTCCGGGGAGCTGTTTTTT
>NA|12|TRBJ2-7|NA|TRBV6-2/TRBV6-3
CASSDGPTQQYF
TGTGCCAGCAGTGACGGCCCTACTCAGCAGTACTTC
>NA|11|TRBJ2-7|NA|TRBV5-8
CASSLYYEQYF
TGTGCCAGCAGCTTGTATTACGAGCAGTACTTC
>NA|13|TRBJ2-1|NA|TRBV14
CASRQGGHNEQFF
TGTGCCAGCAGACAGGGTGGGCACAATGAGCAGTTCTTC
>TRBD1|14|TRBJ1-5|NA|TRBV7-3
CASSQGGGNQPQHF
TGTGCCAGCAGCCAAGGGGGCGGCAATCAGCCCCAGCATTTT
>NA|16|TRBJ2-5|NA|TRBV9
CASSVGGTTYQETQYF
TGTGCCAGCAGCGTAGGAGGGACAACGTACCAAGAGACCCAGTACTTC
>TRBD2|14|TRBJ2-7|NA|TRBV18
CASSPRSGGDEQYF
TGTGCCAGCTCACCACGCTCGGGAGGAGACGAGCAGTACTTC
>NA|14|TRBJ1-2|NA|TRBV28
CASRKPGGDYGYTF
TGTGCCAGCAGAAAACCGGGAGGTGACTATGGCTACACCTTC